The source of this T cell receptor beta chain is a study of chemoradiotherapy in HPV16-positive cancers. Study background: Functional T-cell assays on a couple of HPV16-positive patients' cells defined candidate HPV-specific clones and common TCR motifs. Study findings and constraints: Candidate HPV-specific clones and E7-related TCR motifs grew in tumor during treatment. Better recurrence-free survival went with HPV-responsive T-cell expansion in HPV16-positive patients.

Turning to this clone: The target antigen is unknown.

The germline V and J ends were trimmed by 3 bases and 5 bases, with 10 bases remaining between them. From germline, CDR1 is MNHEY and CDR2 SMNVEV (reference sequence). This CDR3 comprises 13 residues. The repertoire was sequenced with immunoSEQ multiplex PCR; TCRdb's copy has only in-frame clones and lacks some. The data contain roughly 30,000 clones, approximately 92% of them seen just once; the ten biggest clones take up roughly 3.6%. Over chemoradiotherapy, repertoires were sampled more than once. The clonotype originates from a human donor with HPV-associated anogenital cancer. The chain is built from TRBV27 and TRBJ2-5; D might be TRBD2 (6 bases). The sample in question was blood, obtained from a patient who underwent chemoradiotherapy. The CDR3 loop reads CASSFGGWETQYF. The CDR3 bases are TGTGCCAGCAGTTTCGGGGGATGGGAGACCCAGTACTTC.